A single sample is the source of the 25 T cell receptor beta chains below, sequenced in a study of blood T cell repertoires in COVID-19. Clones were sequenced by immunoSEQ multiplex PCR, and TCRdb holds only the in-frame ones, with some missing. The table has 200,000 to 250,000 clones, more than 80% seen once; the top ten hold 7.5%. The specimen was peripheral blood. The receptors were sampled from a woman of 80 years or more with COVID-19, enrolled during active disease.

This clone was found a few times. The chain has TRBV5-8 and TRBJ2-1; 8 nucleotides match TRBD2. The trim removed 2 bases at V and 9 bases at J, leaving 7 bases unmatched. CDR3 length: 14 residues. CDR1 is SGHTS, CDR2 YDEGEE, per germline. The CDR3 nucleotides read TGTGCCAGCAGCTTCCGGACCCGGGGGGGTGAGCAGTTCTTC. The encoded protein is CASSFRTRGGEQFF.

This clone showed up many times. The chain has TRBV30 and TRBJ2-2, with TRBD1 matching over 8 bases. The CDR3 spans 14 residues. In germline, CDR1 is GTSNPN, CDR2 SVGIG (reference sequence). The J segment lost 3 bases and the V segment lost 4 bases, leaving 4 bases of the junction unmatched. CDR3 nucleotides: TGTGCCTGGACCAGCAGGGGGCACACCGGGGAGCTGTTTTTT. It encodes CAWTSRGHTGELFF.

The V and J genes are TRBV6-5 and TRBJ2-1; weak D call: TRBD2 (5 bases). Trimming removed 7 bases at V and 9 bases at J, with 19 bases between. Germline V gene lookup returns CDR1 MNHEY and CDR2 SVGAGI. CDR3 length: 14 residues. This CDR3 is CASTLSRLTGEQFF. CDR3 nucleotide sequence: TGTGCCAGCACCCTCAGTAGACTAACGGGTGAGCAGTTCTTC.

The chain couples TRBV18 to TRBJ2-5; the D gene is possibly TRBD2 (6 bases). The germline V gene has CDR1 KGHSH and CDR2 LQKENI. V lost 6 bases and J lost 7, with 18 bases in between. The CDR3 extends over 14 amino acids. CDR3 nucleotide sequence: TGTGCCAGCTCTATTGCGGGGATCGGTGTGACCCAGTACTTC. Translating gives CASSIAGIGVTQYF.

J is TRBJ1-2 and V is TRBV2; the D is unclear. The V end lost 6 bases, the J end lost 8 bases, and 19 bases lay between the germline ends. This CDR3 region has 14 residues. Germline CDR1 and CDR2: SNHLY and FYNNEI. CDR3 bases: TGTGCCAGCAGGTTAACGGGAGAGGCGAGAGGCTACACCTTC. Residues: CASRLTGEARGYTF.

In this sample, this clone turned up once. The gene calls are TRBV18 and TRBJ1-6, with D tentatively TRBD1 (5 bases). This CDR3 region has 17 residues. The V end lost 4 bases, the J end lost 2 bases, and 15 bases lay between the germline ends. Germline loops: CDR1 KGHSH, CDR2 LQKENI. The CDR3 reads CASSLSGDSAYNSPLHF. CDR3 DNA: TGTGCCAGCTCACTCTCGGGTGACAGCGCCTATAATTCACCCCTCCACTTT.

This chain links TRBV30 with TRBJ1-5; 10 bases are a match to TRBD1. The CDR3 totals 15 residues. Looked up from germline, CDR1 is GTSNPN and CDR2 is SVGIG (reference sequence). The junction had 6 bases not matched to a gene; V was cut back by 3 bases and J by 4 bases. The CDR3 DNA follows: TGTGCCTGGAGGGGGGGACAGGGGCGGAATCAGCCCCAGCATTTT. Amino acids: CAWRGGQGRNQPQHF.

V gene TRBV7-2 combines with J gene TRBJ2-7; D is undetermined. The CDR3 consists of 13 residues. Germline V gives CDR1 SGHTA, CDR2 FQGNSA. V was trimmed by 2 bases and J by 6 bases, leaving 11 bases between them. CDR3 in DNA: TGTGCCAGCAGCTTACGGCCACTATTCGAGCAGTACTTC. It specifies CASSLRPLFEQYF. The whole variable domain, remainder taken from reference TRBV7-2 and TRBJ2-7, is GAGVSQSPSNKVTEKGKDVELRCDPISGHTALYWYRQSLGQGLEFLIYFQGNSAPDKSGLPSDRFSAERTGGSVSTLTIQRTQQEDSAVYLCASSLRPLFEQYFGPGTRLTVT.

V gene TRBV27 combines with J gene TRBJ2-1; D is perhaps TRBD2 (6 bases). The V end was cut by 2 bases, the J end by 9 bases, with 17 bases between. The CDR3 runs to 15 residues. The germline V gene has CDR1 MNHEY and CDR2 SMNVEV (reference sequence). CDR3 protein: CASSLTTGTAAEQFF. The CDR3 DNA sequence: TGTGCCAGCAGTTTAACTACCGGGACTGCGGCTGAGCAGTTCTTC.

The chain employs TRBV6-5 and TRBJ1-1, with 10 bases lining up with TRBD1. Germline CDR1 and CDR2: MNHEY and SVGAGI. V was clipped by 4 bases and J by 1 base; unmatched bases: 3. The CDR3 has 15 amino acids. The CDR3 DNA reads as TGTGCCAGCAGTTCCCGGACAGGGGGGAACACTGAAGCTTTCTTT. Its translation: CASSSRTGGNTEAFF.

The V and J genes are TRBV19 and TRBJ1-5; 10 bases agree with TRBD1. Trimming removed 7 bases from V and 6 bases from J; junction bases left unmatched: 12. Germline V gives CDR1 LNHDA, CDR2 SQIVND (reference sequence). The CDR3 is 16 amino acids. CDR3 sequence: CASIYSGTGAGQPQHF. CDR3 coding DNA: TGTGCCAGTATTTATTCCGGGACAGGGGCGGGTCAGCCCCAGCATTTT. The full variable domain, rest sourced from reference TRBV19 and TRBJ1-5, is DGGITQSPKYLFRKEGQNVTLSCEQNLNHDAMYWYRQDPGQGLRLIYYSQIVNDFQKGDIAEGYSVSREKKESFPLTVTSAQKNPTAFYLCASIYSGTGAGQPQHFGDGTRLSIL.

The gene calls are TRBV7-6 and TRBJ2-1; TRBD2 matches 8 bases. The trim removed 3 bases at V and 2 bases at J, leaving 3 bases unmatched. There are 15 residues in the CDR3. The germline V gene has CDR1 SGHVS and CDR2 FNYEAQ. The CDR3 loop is CASSLTSVAYNEQFF. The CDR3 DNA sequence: TGTGCCAGCAGCTTGACTAGCGTGGCCTACAATGAGCAGTTCTTC.

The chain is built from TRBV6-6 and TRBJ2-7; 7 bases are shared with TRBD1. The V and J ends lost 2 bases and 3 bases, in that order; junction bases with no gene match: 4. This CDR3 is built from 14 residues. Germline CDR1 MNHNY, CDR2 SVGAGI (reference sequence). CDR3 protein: CASSYTGTVYEQYF. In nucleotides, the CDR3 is TGTGCCAGCAGTTACACCGGGACAGTCTACGAGCAGTACTTC.

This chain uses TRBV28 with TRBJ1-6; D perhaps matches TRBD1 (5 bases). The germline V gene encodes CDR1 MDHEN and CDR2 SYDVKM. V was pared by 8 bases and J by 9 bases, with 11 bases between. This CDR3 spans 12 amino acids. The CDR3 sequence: CASHEGVSPLHF. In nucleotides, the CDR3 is TGTGCCAGCCATGAAGGGGTTTCACCCCTCCACTTT.

This chain's CDR3 is CASRRQQGPNTF. CDR3 bases: TGTGCCAGCAGACGCCAGCAGGGTCCTAACACCTTC. The chain uses TRBV12-3 or TRBV12-4 and TRBJ1-2; maybe TRBD1 (5 bases). Trimming took off 6 bases at V and 12 bases at J, with 17 bases between the two ends. The CDR3 totals 12 residues.

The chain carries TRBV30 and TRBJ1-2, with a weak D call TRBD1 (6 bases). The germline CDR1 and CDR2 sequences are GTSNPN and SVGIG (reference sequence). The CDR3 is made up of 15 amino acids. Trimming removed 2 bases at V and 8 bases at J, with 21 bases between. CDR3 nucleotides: TGTGCCTGGAGTTCGTCCGGAAACAGGGATAGCGGCTACACCTTC. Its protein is CAWSSSGNRDSGYTF.

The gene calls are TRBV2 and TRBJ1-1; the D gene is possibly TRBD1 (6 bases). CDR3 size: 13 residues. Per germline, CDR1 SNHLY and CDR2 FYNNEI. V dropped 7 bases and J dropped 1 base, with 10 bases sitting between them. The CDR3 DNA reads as TGTGCCAGCACCGGACAGACGAACACTGAAGCTTTCTTT. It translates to CASTGQTNTEAFF.

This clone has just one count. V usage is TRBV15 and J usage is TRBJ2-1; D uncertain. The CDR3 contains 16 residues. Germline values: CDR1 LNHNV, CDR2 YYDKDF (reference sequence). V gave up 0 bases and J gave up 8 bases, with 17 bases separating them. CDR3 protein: CATSRDNSLRGDEQFF. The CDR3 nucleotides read TGTGCCACCAGCAGAGATAATAGTTTACGAGGCGATGAGCAGTTCTTC.

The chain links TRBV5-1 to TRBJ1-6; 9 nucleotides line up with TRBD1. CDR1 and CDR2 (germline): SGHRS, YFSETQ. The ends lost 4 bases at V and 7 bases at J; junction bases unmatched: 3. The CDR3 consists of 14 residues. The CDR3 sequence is CASSSGTGNSPLHF. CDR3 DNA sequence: TGCGCCAGCAGCAGTGGGACAGGGAATTCACCCCTCCACTTT.

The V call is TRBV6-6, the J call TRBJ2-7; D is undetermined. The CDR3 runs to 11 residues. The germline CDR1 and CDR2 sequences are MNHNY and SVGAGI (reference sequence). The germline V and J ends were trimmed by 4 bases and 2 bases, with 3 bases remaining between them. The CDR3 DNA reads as TGTGCCAGCAGTTTAACCTACGAGCAGTACTTC. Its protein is CASSLTYEQYF.

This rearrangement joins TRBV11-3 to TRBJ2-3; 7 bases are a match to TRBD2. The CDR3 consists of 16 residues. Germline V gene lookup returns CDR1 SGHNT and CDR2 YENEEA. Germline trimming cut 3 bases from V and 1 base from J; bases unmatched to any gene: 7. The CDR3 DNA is TGTGCCAGCAGCTTTAACGGCGGGAGTGGCACAGATACGCAGTATTTT. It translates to CASSFNGGSGTDTQYF.

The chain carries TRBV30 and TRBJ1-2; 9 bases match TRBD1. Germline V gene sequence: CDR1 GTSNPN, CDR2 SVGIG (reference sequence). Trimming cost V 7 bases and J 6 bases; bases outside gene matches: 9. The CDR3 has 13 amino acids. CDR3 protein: CASYRGRIDGYTF. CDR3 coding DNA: TGTGCCTCCTACAGGGGGCGTATAGATGGCTACACCTTC. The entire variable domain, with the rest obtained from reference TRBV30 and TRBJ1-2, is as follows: SQTIHQWPATLVQPVGSPLSLECTVEGTSNPNLYWYRQAAGRGLQLLFYSVGIGQISSEVPQNLSASRPQDRQFILSSKKLLLSDSGFYLCASYRGRIDGYTFGSGTRLTVV.

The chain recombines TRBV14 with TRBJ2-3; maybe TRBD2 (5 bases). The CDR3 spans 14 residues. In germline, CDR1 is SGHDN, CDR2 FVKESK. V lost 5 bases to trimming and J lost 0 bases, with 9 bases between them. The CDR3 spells CASSFWTSTDTQYF. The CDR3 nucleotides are TGTGCCAGCAGCTTCTGGACTAGCACAGATACGCAGTATTTT.

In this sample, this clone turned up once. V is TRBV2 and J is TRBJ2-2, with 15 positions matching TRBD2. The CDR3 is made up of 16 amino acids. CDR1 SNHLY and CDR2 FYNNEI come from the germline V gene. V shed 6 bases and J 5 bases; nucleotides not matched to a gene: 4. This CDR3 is CASRGGLAGGTGELFF. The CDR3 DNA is TGTGCCAGCAGGGGGGGACTAGCGGGAGGAACCGGGGAGCTGTTTTTT. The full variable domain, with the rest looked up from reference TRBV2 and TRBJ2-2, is EPEVTQTPSHQVTQMGQEVILRCVPISNHLYFYWYRQILGQKVEFLVSFYNNEISEKSEIFDDQFSVERPDGSNFTLKIRSTKLEDSAMYFCASRGGLAGGTGELFFGEGSRLTVL.

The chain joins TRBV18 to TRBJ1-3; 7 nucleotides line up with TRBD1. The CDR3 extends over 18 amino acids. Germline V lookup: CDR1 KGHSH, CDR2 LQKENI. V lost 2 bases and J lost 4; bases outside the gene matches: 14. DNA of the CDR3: TGTGCCAGCTCACCAAAAGGGGAGACAGGGCGCGGAGGAAACACCATATATTTT. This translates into CASSPKGETGRGGNTIYF.